This T cell receptor beta chain appears in the sequencing data of a study of blood T cell repertoires in COVID-19. On the study more broadly: COVID-19 samples from acute and convalescent phases originated in the United States, Italy and Spain.

The data were produced by immunoSEQ multiplex PCR, yet TCRdb's version contains in-frame clones alone and is incomplete. The data show around 470,000 clones, 89% seen once. Seattle patients were enrolled during active infection and followed longitudinally. Germline CDR1 and CDR2: KGHSH and LQKENI. CDR3 length: 19 residues. The ends were cut back, 5 bases at V and 1 base at J, with 21 bases in the middle. The rearrangement uses TRBV18 and TRBJ1-6; D possibly corresponds to TRBD1 (5 bases). The TCR sequence derives from a man aged 18 to 29 with COVID-19, enrolled during active disease. The sample consisted of peripheral blood. The CDR3, as DNA: TGTGCCAGCTCAGTGACAGCGGGACTGGCCCGGTCCTATAATTCACCCCTCCACTTT. It yields the protein CASSVTAGLARSYNSPLHF.